Listed here are 6 T cell receptor beta chains from one sample, sequenced in a study of blood T cell repertoires in COVID-19. This table comes from immunoSEQ multiplex PCR, and its TCRdb copy is limited to in-frame clones, with some not included. The repertoire consists of about 140,000 clones, with more than 85% occurring once and the leading ten covering more than 5%. The source material was peripheral blood. All receptors derive from a human donor in a cohort sampled during active COVID-19.

This chain links TRBV4-1 with TRBJ2-1; 8 bases align to TRBD1. This CDR3 has 17 amino acids. V trimming: 2 bases; J trimming: 8 bases; junction bases outside the gene matches: 14. Per the germline V gene, CDR1 is MGHRA and CDR2 is YSYEKL. CDR3 residues: CASSQTHTGGGKDEQFF. The CDR3 region has the DNA TGCGCCAGCAGCCAAACACATACAGGGGGAGGAAAGGATGAGCAGTTCTTC.

This chain joins TRBV9 and TRBJ1-4; D is unresolved. The CDR3 runs to 15 residues. V lost 0 bases to trimming and J lost 1 base, with 7 bases between them. Per germline, CDR1 SGDLS and CDR2 YYNGEE. This chain's CDR3 is CASSVGSGTNEKLFF. The CDR3 DNA follows: TGTGCCAGCAGCGTAGGATCAGGAACTAATGAAAAACTGTTTTTT.

The chain uses TRBV19 and TRBJ2-1; 7 bases are shared with TRBD2. Germline CDR1 LNHDA, CDR2 SQIVND (reference sequence). V was pared by 2 bases and J by 12 bases, with 10 bases of the junction left unmatched. This CDR3 has 14 amino acids. CDR3 sequence reads: CASSIPGGGYGQFF. DNA for the CDR3: TGTGCCAGTAGTATACCGGGGGGTGGCTACGGGCAGTTCTTC.

The chain couples TRBV2 to TRBJ1-2, with D uncertain. V lost 10 bases, J lost 3 bases, and 12 bases lay in between. This CDR3 is 12 amino acids long. Germline CDR1 SNHLY, CDR2 FYNNEI. The CDR3 reads CAIQRLDYGYTF. The CDR3, as DNA: TGTGCCATTCAGCGGCTTGACTATGGCTACACCTTC. The entire variable domain, with the rest obtained from reference TRBV2 and TRBJ1-2, is as follows: EPEVTQTPSHQVTQMGQEVILRCVPISNHLYFYWYRQILGQKVEFLVSFYNNEISEKSEIFDDQFSVERPDGSNFTLKIRSTKLEDSAMYFCAIQRLDYGYTFGSGTRLTVV.

V usage is TRBV4-2 and J usage is TRBJ1-4, with unresolved D. Trimming cost V 0 bases and J 6 bases, with 8 bases left between them. The germline CDR1 and CDR2 sequences are LGHNA and YNFKEQ. This CDR3 has 14 amino acids. Here the CDR3 reads CASSQDTDHEKLFF. The CDR3 DNA reads as TGTGCCAGCAGCCAAGATACAGACCATGAAAAACTGTTTTTT.

The genes are TRBV9 and TRBJ2-1, with D perhaps matching TRBD2 (7 bases). The length of the CDR3 is 15 residues. V was trimmed by 4 bases and J by 3 bases, leaving 14 bases between them. Germline V gives CDR1 SGDLS, CDR2 YYNGEE. DNA of the CDR3: TGTGCCAGCAGCACTCGGGGGGCCTACTACAATGAGCAGTTCTTC. Protein product: CASSTRGAYYNEQFF. The full variable domain, rest sourced from reference TRBV9 and TRBJ2-1, is DSGVTQTPKHLITATGQRVTLRCSPRSGDLSVYWYQQSLDQGLQFLIQYYNGEERAKGNILERFSAQQFPDLHSELNLSSLELGDSALYFCASSTRGAYYNEQFFGPGTRLTVL.